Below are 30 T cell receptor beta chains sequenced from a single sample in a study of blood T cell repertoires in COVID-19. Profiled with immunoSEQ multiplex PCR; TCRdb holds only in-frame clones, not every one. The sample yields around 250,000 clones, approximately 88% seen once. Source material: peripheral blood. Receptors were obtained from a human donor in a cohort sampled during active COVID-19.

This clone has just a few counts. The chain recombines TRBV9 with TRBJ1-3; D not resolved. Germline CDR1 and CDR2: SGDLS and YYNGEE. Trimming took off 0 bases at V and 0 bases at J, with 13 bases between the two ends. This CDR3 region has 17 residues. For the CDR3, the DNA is TGTGCCAGCAGCGTAGCAGCGTCAGTTAGCTCTGGAAACACCATATATTTT. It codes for CASSVAASVSSGNTIYF.

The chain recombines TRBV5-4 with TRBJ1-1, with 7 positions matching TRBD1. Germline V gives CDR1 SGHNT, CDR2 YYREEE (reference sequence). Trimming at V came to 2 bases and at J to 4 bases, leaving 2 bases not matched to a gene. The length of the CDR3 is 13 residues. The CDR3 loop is CASSLQGLTEAFF. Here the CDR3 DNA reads TGTGCCAGCAGCTTACAGGGGCTCACTGAAGCTTTCTTT.

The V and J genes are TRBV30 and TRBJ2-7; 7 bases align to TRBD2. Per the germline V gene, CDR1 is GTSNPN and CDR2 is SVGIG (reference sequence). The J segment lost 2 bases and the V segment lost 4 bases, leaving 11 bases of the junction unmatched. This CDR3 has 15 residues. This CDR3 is CAWTDGLAATYEQYF. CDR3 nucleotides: TGTGCCTGGACCGACGGGCTAGCGGCCACCTACGAGCAGTACTTC.

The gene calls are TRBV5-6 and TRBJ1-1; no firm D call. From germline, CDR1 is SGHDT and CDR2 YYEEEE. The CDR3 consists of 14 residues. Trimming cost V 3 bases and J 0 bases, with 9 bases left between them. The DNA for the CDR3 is TGTGCCAGCAGCTATTTTGAGATGAACACTGAAGCTTTCTTT. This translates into CASSYFEMNTEAFF. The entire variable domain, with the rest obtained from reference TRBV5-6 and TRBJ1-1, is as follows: DAGVTQSPTHLIKTRGQQVTLRCSPKSGHDTVSWYQQALGQGPQFIFQYYEEEERQRGNFPDRFSGHQFPNYSSELNVNALLLGDSALYLCASSYFEMNTEAFFGQGTRLTVV.

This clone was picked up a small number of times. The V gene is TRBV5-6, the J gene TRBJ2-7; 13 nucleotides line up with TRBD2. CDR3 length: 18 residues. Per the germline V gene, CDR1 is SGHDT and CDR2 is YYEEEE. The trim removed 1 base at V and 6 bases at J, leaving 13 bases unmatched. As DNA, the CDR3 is TGTGCCAGCAGCTTGCTCCGCGGACTAGCGGGAGACCGACGCGAGCAGTACTTC. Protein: CASSLLRGLAGDRREQYF.

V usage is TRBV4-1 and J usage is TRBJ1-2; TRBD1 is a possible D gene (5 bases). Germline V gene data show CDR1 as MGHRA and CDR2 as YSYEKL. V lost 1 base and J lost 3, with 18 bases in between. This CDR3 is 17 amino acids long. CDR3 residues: CASSQAFVAGPYYGYTF. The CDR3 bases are TGCGCCAGCAGCCAAGCGTTTGTTGCGGGACCGTACTATGGCTACACCTTC.

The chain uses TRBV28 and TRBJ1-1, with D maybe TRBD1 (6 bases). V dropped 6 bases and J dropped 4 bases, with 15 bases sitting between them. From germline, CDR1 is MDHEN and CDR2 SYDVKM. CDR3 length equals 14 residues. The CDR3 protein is CASRKGARGTEAFF. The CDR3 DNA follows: TGTGCCAGCAGAAAAGGGGCCAGGGGCACTGAAGCTTTCTTT.

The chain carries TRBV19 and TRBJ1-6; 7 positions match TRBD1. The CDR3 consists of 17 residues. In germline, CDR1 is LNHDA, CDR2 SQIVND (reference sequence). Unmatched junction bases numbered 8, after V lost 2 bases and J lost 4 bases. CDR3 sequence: CASSIRKGASYNSPLHF. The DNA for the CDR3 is TGTGCCAGTAGTATAAGAAAGGGGGCAAGTTATAATTCACCCCTCCACTTT.

The CDR3 DNA is TGTGCCAGTAGTATGGCAGGGGCTAGGGAAAAACTGTTTTTT. As protein: CASSMAGAREKLFF. The chain employs TRBV19 and TRBJ1-4, with D tentatively TRBD1 (6 bases). This CDR3 contains 14 residues. CDR1 and CDR2 (germline): LNHDA, SQIVND (reference sequence). Trimming cost V 3 bases and J 8 bases, with 13 bases left between them.

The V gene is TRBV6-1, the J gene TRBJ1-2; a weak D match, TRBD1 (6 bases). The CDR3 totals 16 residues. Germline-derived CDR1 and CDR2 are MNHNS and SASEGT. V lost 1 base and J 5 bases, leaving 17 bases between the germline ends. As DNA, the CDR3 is TGTGCCAGCAGTGAAGGGGAGTCAGGGGCTGGGTATGGCTACACCTTC. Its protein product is CASSEGESGAGYGYTF.

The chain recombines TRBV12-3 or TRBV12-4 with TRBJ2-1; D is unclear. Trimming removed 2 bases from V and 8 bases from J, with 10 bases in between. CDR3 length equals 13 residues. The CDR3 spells CASSLTVSDEQFF. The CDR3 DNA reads TGTGCCAGCAGTTTAACCGTCTCGGATGAGCAGTTCTTC.

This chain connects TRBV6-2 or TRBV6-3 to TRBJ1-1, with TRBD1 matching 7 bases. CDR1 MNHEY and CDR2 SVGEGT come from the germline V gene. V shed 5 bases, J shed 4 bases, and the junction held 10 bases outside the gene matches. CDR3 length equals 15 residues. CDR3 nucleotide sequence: TGTGCCAGCAGTGCGTCACAGGGGTGGGGCACTGAAGCTTTCTTT. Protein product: CASSASQGWGTEAFF.

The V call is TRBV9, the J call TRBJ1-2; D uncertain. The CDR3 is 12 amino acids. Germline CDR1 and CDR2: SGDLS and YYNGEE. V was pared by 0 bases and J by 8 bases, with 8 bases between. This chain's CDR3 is CASSVDREGYTF. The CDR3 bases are TGTGCCAGCAGCGTAGACCGGGAAGGCTACACCTTC. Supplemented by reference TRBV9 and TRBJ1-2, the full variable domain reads DSGVTQTPKHLITATGQRVTLRCSPRSGDLSVYWYQQSLDQGLQFLIQYYNGEERAKGNILERFSAQQFPDLHSELNLSSLELGDSALYFCASSVDREGYTFGSGTRLTVV.

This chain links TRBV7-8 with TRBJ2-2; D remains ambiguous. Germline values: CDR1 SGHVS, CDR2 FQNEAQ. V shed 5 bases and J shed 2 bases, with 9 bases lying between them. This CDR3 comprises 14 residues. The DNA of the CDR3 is TGTGCCAGCAGCCCTAAATCCAACACCGGGGAGCTGTTTTTT. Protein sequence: CASSPKSNTGELFF.

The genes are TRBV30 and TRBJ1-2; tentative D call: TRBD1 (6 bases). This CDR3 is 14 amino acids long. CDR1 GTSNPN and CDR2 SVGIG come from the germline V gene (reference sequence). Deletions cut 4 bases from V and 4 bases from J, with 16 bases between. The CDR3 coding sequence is TGTGCCTGGAAAAGCAGGGGATCTCTCTATGGCTACACCTTC. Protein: CAWKSRGSLYGYTF.

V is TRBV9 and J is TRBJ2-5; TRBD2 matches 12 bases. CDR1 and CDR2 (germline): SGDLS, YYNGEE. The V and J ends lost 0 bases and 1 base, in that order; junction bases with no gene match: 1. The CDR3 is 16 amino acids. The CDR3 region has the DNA TGTGCCAGCAGCGTAGGGACTAGCGGGGCCCAAGAGACCCAGTACTTC. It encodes CASSVGTSGAQETQYF.

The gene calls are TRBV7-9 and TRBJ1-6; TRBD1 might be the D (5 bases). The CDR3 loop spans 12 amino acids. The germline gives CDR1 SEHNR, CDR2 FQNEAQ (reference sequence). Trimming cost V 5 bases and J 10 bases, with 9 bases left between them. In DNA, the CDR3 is TGTGCCAGCAGCCCGGGGGGATCACCCCTCCACTTT. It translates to CASSPGGSPLHF.

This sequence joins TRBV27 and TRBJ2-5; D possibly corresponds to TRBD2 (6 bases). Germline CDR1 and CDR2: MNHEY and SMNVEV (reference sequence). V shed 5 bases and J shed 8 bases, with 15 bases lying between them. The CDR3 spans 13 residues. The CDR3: CASSHGTSGTQYF. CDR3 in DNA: TGTGCCAGCAGTCACGGGACTTCGGGAACCCAGTACTTC.

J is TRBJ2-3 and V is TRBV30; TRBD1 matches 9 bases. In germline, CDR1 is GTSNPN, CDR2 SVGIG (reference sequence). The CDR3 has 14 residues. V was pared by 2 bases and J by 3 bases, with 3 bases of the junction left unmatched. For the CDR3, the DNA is TGTGCCTGGAGTCCGGGACAGGGAACAGATACGCAGTATTTT. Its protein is CAWSPGQGTDTQYF.

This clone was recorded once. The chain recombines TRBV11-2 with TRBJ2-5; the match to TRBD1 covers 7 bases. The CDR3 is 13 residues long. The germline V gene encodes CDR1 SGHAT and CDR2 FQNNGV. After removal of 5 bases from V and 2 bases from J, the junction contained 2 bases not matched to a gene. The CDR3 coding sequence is TGTGCCAGCAGCCAGGGGGTACAAGAGACCCAGTACTTC. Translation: CASSQGVQETQYF. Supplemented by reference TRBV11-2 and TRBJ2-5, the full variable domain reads EAGVAQSPRYKIIEKRQSVAFWCNPISGHATLYWYQQILGQGPKLLIQFQNNGVVDDSQLPKDRFSAERLKGVDSTLKIQPAKLEDSAVYLCASSQGVQETQYFGPGTRLLVL.

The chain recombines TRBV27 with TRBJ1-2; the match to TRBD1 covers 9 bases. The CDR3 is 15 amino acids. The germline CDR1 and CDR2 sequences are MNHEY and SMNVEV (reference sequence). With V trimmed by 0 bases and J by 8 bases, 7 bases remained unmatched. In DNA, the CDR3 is TGTGCCAGCAGTTTATCCGGGACAGGGCTCGACGGCTACACCTTC. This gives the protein CASSLSGTGLDGYTF.

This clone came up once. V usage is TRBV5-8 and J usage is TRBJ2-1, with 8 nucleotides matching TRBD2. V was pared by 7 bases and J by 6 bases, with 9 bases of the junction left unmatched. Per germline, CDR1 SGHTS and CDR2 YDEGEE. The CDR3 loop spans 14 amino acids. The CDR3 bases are TGTGCCAGCTGTTGGACGGGAGGGCCCAATGAGCAGTTCTTC. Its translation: CASCWTGGPNEQFF.

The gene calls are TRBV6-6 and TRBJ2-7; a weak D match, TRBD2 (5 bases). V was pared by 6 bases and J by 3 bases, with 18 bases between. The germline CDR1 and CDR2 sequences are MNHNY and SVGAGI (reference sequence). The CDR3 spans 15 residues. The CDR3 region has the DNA TGTGCCAGCAGGCTGGAGGAGCGGATATACTACGAGCAGTACTTC. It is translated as CASRLEERIYYEQYF.

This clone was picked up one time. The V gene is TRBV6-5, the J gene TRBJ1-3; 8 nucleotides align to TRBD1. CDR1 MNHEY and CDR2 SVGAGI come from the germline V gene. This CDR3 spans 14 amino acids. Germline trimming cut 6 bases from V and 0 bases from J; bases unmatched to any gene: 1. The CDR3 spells CASSQGASGNTIYF. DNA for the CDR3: TGTGCCAGCAGCCAGGGGGCCTCTGGAAACACCATATATTTT.

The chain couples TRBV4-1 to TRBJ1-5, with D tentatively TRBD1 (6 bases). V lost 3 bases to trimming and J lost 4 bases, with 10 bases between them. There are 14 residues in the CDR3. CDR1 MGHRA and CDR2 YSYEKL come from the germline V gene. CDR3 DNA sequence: TGCGCCAGCAGCCACCGGGACACGAATCAGCCCCAGCATTTT. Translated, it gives CASSHRDTNQPQHF.

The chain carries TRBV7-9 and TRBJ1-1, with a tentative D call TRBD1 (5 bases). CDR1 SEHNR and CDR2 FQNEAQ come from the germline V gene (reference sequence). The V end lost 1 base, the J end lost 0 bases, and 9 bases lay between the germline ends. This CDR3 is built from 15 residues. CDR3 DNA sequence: TGTGCCAGCAGCTTAGGCTGGACACTGAACACTGAAGCTTTCTTT. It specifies CASSLGWTLNTEAFF. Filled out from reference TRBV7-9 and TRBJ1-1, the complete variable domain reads DTGVSQNPRHKITKRGQNVTFRCDPISEHNRLYWYRQTLGQGPEFLTYFQNEAQLEKSRLLSDRFSAERPKGSFSTLEIQRTEQGDSAMYLCASSLGWTLNTEAFFGQGTRLTVV.

CDR3 amino acids: CASSIQGASSYEQYF. The CDR3 coding sequence is TGTGCCAGCAGCATACAGGGGGCGAGTAGCTACGAGCAGTACTTC. The rearrangement links TRBV21-1 to TRBJ2-7; the table calls TRBD1, which could not be checked here. TRBV21-1 is shown as a pseudogene. This CDR3 is built from 15 residues.

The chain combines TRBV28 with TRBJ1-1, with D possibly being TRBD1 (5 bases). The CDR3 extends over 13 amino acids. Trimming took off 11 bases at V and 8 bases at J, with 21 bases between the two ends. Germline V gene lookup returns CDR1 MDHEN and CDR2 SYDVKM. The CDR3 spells CAAVGGWGGEAFF. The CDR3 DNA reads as TGTGCCGCCGTTGGAGGGTGGGGCGGGGAAGCTTTCTTT.

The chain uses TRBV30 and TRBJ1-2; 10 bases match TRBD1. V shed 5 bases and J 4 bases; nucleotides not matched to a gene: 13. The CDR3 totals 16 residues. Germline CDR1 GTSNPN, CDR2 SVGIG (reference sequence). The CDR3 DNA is TGTGCCTGGGGAGGAGGGGGACAGGGGACCCCCTATGGCTACACCTTC. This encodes CAWGGGGQGTPYGYTF.

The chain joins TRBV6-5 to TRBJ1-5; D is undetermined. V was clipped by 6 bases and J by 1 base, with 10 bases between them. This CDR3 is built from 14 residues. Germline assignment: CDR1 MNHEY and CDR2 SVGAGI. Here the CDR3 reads CASRPPGSNQPQHF. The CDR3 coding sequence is TGTGCCAGCAGGCCCCCCGGGAGCAATCAGCCCCAGCATTTT.